This entry lists 6 T cell receptor beta chains sequenced from one sample in a study of cytomegalovirus exposure and HLA in healthy donors. PCR was performed using 60 Vbeta and 13 Jbeta primers. This table comes from immunoSEQ multiplex PCR, and its TCRdb copy is limited to in-frame clones, with some not included. Of 95,000 to 100,000 clones in the sample, 75% were seen once. Sequencing was done on a sample of PBMCs. The receptors come from a man aged 45-65 years in good health and CMV-seronegative.

The rearrangement links TRBV5-4 to TRBJ2-3; 7 bases fit TRBD2. CDR3 length: 15 residues. CDR1 and CDR2 (germline): SGHNT, YYREEE (reference sequence). The trim removed 6 bases at V and 1 base at J, leaving 8 bases unmatched. CDR3 protein: CASNLQRGRTDTQYF. The CDR3 DNA reads as TGTGCCAGCAACCTACAGCGGGGTCGCACAGATACGCAGTATTTT.

The chain couples TRBV7-2 to TRBJ1-1; TRBD1 might be the D (5 bases). Germline CDR1 reads SGHTA; CDR2 reads FQGNSA. CDR3 size: 13 residues. V was clipped by 3 bases and J by 6 bases, with 11 bases between them. This CDR3 reads CASSFQGPAEAFF. Written as DNA, the CDR3 is TGTGCCAGCAGCTTCCAGGGCCCCGCTGAAGCTTTCTTT.

The V gene is TRBV12-5, the J gene TRBJ2-3; 7 positions agree with TRBD2. The V segment lost 6 bases and the J segment 0 bases; nucleotides outside the gene matches: 15. The CDR3 spans 18 residues. Germline loops: CDR1 LGHNT, CDR2 FRNRAP. CDR3 nucleotides: TGTGCTAGTGGGAAAGCCCTAGCGGCCACTTCTAGCACAGATACGCAGTATTTT. Protein sequence: CASGKALAATSSTDTQYF.

The genes are TRBV18 and TRBJ1-2; 7 bases are shared with TRBD1. The V gene's germline CDR1 is KGHSH and CDR2 LQKENI. The V segment lost 2 bases and the J segment 4 bases; nucleotides outside the gene matches: 4. This CDR3 has 14 amino acids. The CDR3: CASSPETGSYGYTF. DNA of the CDR3: TGTGCCAGCTCACCAGAGACAGGGAGCTATGGCTACACCTTC.

This chain uses TRBV6-1 with TRBJ2-7; TRBD2 might be the D (5 bases). This CDR3 spans 14 amino acids. V was pared by 6 bases and J by 3 bases, with 15 bases between. In germline, CDR1 is MNHNS, CDR2 SASEGT. The CDR3 spells CASRTGNNYYEQYF. The CDR3 DNA sequence: TGTGCCAGCAGAACGGGAAATAACTACTACGAGCAGTACTTC.

Comments on this clone: The junction and the germline gene differ at one end; a read error may be behind it. This chain uses TRBV7-2 with TRBJ2-7; 7 nucleotides match TRBD1. Per the germline V gene, CDR1 is SGHTA and CDR2 is FQGNSA. The CDR3 runs 15 residues. The CDR3 loop is CASSGGDRASSEQYF. Written as DNA, the CDR3 is TGTGCCAGCAGCGGCGGCGACAGGGCTTCCTCCGAGCAGTACTTC.